This T cell receptor beta chain emerged from a study of T cells in Graves' hyperthyroidism and ophthalmopathy. Overall study results and limits: Also found in blood were most expanded thyroid clonotypes above 0.001. A 13 V-J model separated ophthalmopathy from stable hyperthyroidism.

This clonotype was picked up many times. The antigen is unknown. 10 ml fresh peripheral blood yielded the PBMCs. Researchers took RNA transcripts and amplified the TCR beta CDR3 regions from them. First-round RT-PCR targeting the TCR CDR3 was performed with the HTBI primer set. In TCRdb, the multiplex PCR reads were re-called with MiXCR into one record per CDR3 protein. The sample yields 200,000 to 250,000 distinct CDR3 sequences, about 15% seen once. Germline CDR1 SGHRS, CDR2 YFSETQ. V lost 3 bases, J lost 6 bases, and 5 bases stayed unmatched. The CDR3 consists of 13 residues. The TCR comes from a woman aged 18-29 years with Graves' ophthalmopathy. The specimen was blood. The chain carries TRBV5-1 and TRBJ2-7; 8 nucleotides agree with TRBD1. CDR3 in DNA: TGCGCCAGCAGCTCATGGACAGGGTTCGAGCAGTACTTC. Residues: CASSSWTGFEQYF.